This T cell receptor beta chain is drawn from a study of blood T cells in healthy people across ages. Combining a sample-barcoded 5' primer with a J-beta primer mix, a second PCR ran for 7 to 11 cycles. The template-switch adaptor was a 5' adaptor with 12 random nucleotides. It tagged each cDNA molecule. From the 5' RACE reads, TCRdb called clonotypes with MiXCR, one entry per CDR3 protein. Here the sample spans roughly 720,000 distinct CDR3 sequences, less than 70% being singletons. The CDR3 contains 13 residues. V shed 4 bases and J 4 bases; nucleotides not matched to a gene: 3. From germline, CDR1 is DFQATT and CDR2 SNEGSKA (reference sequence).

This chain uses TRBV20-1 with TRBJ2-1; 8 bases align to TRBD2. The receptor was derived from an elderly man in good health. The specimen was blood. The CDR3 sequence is CSAKAGVYNEQFF. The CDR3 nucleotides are TGCAGTGCTAAAGCGGGAGTTTACAATGAGCAGTTCTTC.